These 13 T cell receptor beta chains came from one sample sequenced in a study of tumor and adjacent non-tumor tissue in lung cancer. TCRbeta libraries were built with three rounds of nested PCR, modified from ARM-PCR. MiXCR was run by TCRdb on the multiplex PCR reads, yielding one entry per CDR3 protein. Among tens of thousands of distinct CDR3 sequences listed, around 76% were seen once. RNA was extracted from bulk tissue without any cell sorting. Distant lung tissue was collected more than 3 cm away from the tumor edge. Sequenced: distant non-tumor lung tissue. These receptor sequences come from a man in his 60s with non-small cell lung cancer.

A note on this clonotype: One end of the junction is discordant with germline, which a read error may explain. This chain links TRBV29-1 with TRBJ1-1; D may be TRBD1 (6 bases). CDR3 size: 13 residues. Germline-derived CDR1 and CDR2 are SQVTM and ANQGSEA. The CDR3 region has the DNA TGTAGCGGATCAGGGCCGAGGGACACTGAAGCTTTATTT. Residues: CSGSGPRDTEALF.

This sequence joins TRBV6-5 and TRBJ2-2; a possible D gene is TRBD1 (5 bases). There are 15 residues in the CDR3. V was cut by 2 bases and J by 7 bases, with 14 bases left in between. The germline CDR1 and CDR2 sequences are MNHEY and SVGAGI. The CDR3 spells CASSYRMGQNGELFF. CDR3 in DNA: TGTGCCAGCAGTTACAGGATGGGGCAAAACGGGGAGCTGTTTTTT.

This clonotype occurred a few times. The junction departs from the called germline gene at one end, perhaps through a read error. The CDR3 loop is CASSVVRLNQPQHF. Here the CDR3 DNA reads TGTGCCAGCAGCGTGGTCAGACTCAATCAACCCCAGCATTTT. The rearrangement joins TRBV6-5 to TRBJ1-5; D is unclear. The CDR3 consists of 14 residues. Germline assignment: CDR1 MNHEY and CDR2 SVGAGI.

With regard to this clonotype: Lacking the conserved final phenylalanine or tryptophan, this CDR3 likely reflects a read error. The chain uses TRBV11-2 and TRBJ2-1, with D possibly being TRBD2 (6 bases). CDR3 length: 14 amino acids. V gave up 4 bases and J gave up 4 bases, with 11 bases separating them. CDR1 and CDR2 (germline): SGHAT, FQNNGV. CDR3 nucleotide sequence: TGTGCCAGCAGCTATGAGACTAGTTACAATGAGCAGTTCATC. This sequence encodes CASSYETSYNEQFI.

Concerning this clonotype: Because it lacks the conserved phenylalanine or tryptophan at the end, this CDR3 is likely a read error. The rearrangement links TRBV10-3 to TRBJ2-1, with D possibly matching TRBD2 (7 bases). Germline CDR1 is ENHRY and CDR2 is SYGVKD. V was shortened by 6 bases and J by 1 base, with 13 bases between the two germline ends. The CDR3 runs 15 residues. In DNA form, the CDR3 reads TGTGCCATCAGATCAGGGGAGGGGTCCTACAATGAGCAGTTCTCC. Residues: CAIRSGEGSYNEQFS.

This clonotype was seen ten or more times. The chain couples TRBV19 to TRBJ1-5; D might be TRBD1 (5 bases). CDR1 is LNHDA and CDR2 is SQIVND in the germline V gene (reference sequence). This CDR3 has 15 amino acids. The V end was cut by 4 bases, the J end by 0 bases, with 10 bases between. In DNA, the CDR3 is TGTGCCAGTAGTACCGGGACGGCTAGCAATCAGCCCCAGCATTTT. Amino acid sequence: CASSTGTASNQPQHF.

V gene TRBV29-1 combines with J gene TRBJ2-5; TRBD1 or TRBD2 may be the D gene (7 bases each). Per the germline V gene, CDR1 is SQVTM and CDR2 is ANQGSEA. V was pared by 3 bases and J by 8 bases, with 19 bases between. The CDR3 has 14 amino acids. The CDR3 nucleotides read TGCAGCGTTGAGTTCAGGGGGAGGGAGGATACCCAGTACTTC. The encoded protein is CSVEFRGREDTQYF.

This chain connects TRBV5-1 to TRBJ2-1; D not resolved. CDR3 length equals 15 residues. V lost 4 bases and J lost 6, with 17 bases in between. Germline lookup yields CDR1 SGHRS and CDR2 YFSETQ. As DNA, the CDR3 is TGCGCCAGCAGCCCCCAGCCCTGGAGTGGCAATGAGCAGTTCTTC. Protein sequence: CASSPQPWSGNEQFF.

With regard to this clonotype: The CDR3 does not close with the conserved phenylalanine or tryptophan, likely indicating a read error. The rearrangement links TRBV5-1 to TRBJ2-7, with 10 bases lining up with TRBD1. With 4 bases clipped from V and 5 bases from J, the junction kept 0 bases outside the gene matches. Germline V gives CDR1 SGHRS, CDR2 YFSETQ. CDR3 length equals 12 residues. Here the CDR3 DNA reads TGCGCCAGCAGCGGGACAGGGGACGAGCAGTACTAC. Encoded protein: CASSGTGDEQYY.

This rearrangement joins TRBV20-1 to TRBJ1-4; 12 nucleotides line up with TRBD1. The CDR3 consists of 14 residues. J lost 8 bases, V lost 7 bases, and 8 bases had no gene match. Germline CDR1 DFQATT, CDR2 SNEGSKA (reference sequence). The CDR3 sequence is CSGTGTGGAEKLFF. The CDR3 DNA sequence: TGCAGTGGTACCGGGACAGGGGGCGCGGAAAAACTGTTTTTT.

This clonotype showed up just once. Here the CDR3 omits its conserved ending phenylalanine or tryptophan, so a read error is the likely source. The V gene is TRBV14, the J gene TRBJ2-4; TRBD2 agrees at 10 bases. The CDR3 sequence is 17 residues long. V was clipped by 0 bases and J by 6 bases; unmatched bases: 8. The germline V gene encodes CDR1 SGHDN and CDR2 FVKESK. The CDR3 loop reads CASSQDHLAGVGNIQYL. The CDR3 DNA sequence: TGTGCCAGCAGCCAAGATCATCTAGCGGGAGTTGGAAACATTCAGTACCTC.

The chain combines TRBV4-2 with TRBJ1-5; D may be TRBD1 (5 bases). This CDR3 has 15 amino acids. CDR1 and CDR2 (germline): LGHNA, YNFKEQ. Trimming removed 3 bases from V and 7 bases from J, with 16 bases in between. DNA of the CDR3: TGTGCCAGCAGCCAGACCTGGACAAGCGAGCAGCCCCAGCATTTT. Its translation: CASSQTWTSEQPQHF.

In regard to this clonotype: The junction does not match germline at one end; this may be a read error. This sequence joins TRBV12-3 or TRBV12-4 and TRBJ2-2; 9 bases map to TRBD2. This CDR3 contains 17 residues. CDR3 sequence: CASSFFRGRGGAGELFF. The CDR3 bases are TGTGCCAGTAGTTTCTTTCGCGGGAGGGGTGGCGCCGGGGAGCTGTTTTTT.